This TCR beta chain was profiled in a study of blood T cell repertoires in COVID-19. Per the study methods: Nucleated cell number was recorded as an estimate derived from reference gene primer amplification. Only in-frame clones appear in the TCRdb table, and some are missing; sequencing was by immunoSEQ multiplex PCR. V and J calls and clone size are given by that table; D and trimming were obtained from the DNA. The repertoire has approximately 51,000 clones, 86% of them found once; the top ten carry over 4.5%. Looked up from germline, CDR1 is MNHEY and CDR2 is SVGAGI. The CDR3 spans 12 residues. Trimming removed 4 bases from V and 4 bases from J, with 4 bases in between.

The clonotype comes from a man aged 35 to 55 with active COVID-19. The V call is TRBV6-5, the J call TRBJ1-4; D ambiguous. Material for sequencing was peripheral blood. In DNA form, the CDR3 reads TGTGCCAGCAGTTCGGTTAATGAAAAACTGTTTTTT. As protein: CASSSVNEKLFF.